This T cell receptor beta chain stems from a study of cytomegalovirus exposure and HLA in healthy donors. Study-level background: Within an early data release were tens of millions of unique TCRs drawn from HLA-typed donors.

The PCR made use of 60 Vbeta and 13 Jbeta primers. Method: immunoSEQ multiplex PCR; TCRdb's copy keeps in-frame clones and lacks some. The repertoire includes about 180,000 clones, over 75% of them detected once, and approximately 0.51% sits in the top ten. Per germline, CDR1 SGHRS and CDR2 YFSETQ. The CDR3 is made up of 13 amino acids. Germline trimming cut 6 bases from V and 5 bases from J; bases unmatched to any gene: 5. This sequence joins TRBV5-1 and TRBJ2-1; 7 bases are a match to TRBD1. This clonotype originated in a woman between 45 and 60 years old in good health and CMV-seronegative. The sequenced sample was PBMCs. DNA for the CDR3: TGCGCCAGCACTTTGGACAGGAACAATGAGCAGTTCTTC. Translation gives CASTLDRNNEQFF.